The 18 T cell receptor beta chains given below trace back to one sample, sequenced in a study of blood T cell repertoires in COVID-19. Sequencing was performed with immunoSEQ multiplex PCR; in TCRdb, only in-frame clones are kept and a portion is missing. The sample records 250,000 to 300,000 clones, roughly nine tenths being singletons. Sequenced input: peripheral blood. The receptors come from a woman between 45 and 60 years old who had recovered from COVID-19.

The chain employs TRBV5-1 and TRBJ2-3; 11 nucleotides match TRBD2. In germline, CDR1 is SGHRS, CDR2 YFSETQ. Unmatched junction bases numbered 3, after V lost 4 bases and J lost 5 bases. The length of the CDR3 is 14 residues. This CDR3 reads CASSIGTSGDTQYF. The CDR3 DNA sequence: TGCGCCAGCAGCATCGGGACTAGCGGAGATACGCAGTATTTT.

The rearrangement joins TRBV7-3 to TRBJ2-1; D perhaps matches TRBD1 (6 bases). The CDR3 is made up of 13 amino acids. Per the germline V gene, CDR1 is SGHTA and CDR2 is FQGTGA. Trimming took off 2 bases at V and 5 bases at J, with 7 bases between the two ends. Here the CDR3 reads CASSLGQNNEQFF. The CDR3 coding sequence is TGTGCCAGCAGCTTAGGACAGAACAATGAGCAGTTCTTC.

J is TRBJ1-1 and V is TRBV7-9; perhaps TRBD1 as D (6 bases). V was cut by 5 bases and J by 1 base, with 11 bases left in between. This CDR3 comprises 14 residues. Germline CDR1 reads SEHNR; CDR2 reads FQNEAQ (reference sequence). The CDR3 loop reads CASSPRGGNTEAFF. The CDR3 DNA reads TGTGCCAGCAGCCCAAGGGGGGGGAACACTGAAGCTTTCTTT.

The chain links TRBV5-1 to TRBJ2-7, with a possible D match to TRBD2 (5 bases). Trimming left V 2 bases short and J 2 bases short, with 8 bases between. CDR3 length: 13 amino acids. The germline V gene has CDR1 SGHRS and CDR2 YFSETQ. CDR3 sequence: CASSLTSPYEQYF. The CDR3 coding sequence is TGCGCCAGCAGCTTAACTAGTCCCTACGAGCAGTACTTC.

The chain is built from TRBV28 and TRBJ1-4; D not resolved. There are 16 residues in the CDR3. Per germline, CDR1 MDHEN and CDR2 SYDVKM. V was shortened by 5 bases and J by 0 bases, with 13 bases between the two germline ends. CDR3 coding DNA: TGTGCCAGCAGTCCCCCACCCGGGACAACTAATGAAAAACTGTTTTTT. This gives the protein CASSPPPGTTNEKLFF.

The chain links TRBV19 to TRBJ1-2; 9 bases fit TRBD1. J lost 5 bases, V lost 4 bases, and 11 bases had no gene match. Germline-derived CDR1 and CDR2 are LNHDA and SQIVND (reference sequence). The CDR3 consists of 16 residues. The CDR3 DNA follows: TGTGCCAGTAGTAACGCTCCGGGACAGGGAGATTATGGCTACACCTTC. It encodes CASSNAPGQGDYGYTF.

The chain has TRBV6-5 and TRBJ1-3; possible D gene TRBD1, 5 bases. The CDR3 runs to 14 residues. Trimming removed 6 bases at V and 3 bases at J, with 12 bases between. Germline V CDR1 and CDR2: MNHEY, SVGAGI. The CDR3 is CASRLGGYGNTIYF. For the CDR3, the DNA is TGTGCCAGCAGGCTGGGGGGGTATGGAAACACCATATATTTT.

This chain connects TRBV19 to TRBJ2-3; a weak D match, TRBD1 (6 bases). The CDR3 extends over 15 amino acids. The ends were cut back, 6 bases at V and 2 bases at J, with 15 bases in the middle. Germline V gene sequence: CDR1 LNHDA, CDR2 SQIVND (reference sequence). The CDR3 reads CASSGTGSNTDTQYF. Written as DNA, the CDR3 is TGTGCCAGTAGCGGCACAGGGTCCAACACAGATACGCAGTATTTT.

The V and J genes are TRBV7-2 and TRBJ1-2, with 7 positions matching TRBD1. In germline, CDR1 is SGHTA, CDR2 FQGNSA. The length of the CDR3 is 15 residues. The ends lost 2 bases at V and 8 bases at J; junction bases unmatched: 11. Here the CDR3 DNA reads TGTGCCAGCAGCTTACAGACAGGGCGATCGGGCGGCTACACCTTC. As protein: CASSLQTGRSGGYTF.

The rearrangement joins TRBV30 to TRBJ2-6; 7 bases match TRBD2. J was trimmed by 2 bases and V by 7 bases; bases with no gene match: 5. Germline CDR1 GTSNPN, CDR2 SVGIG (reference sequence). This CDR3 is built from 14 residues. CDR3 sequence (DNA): TGTGCCTCCCCAGGGAGGGCTGGGGCCAACGTCCTGACTTTC. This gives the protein CASPGRAGANVLTF. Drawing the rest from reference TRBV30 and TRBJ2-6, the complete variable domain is SQTIHQWPATLVQPVGSPLSLECTVEGTSNPNLYWYRQAAGRGLQLLFYSVGIGQISSEVPQNLSASRPQDRQFILSSKKLLLSDSGFYLCASPGRAGANVLTFGAGSRLTVL.

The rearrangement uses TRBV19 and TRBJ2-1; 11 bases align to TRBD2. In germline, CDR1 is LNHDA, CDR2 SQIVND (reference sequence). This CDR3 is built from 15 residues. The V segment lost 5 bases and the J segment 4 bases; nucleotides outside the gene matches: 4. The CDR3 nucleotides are TGTGCCAGTAGTGCATCTAGCGGGGGGTACAATGAGCAGTTCTTC. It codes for CASSASSGGYNEQFF.

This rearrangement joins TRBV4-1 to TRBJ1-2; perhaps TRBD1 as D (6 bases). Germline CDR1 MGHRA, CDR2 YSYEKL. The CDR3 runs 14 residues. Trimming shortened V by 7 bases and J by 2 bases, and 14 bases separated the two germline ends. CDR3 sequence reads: CASTPGQINYGYTF. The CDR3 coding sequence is TGCGCCAGCACCCCCGGACAGATAAACTATGGCTACACCTTC.

CDR3 coding DNA: TGTGCCAGCAGTTTACGCGACAATGAGCAGTTCTTC. As protein: CASSLRDNEQFF. The chain employs TRBV28 and TRBJ2-1, with no clear D. The V gene's germline CDR1 is MDHEN and CDR2 SYDVKM. The V and J ends lost 2 bases and 5 bases respectively, with 4 bases between them. The CDR3 consists of 12 residues.

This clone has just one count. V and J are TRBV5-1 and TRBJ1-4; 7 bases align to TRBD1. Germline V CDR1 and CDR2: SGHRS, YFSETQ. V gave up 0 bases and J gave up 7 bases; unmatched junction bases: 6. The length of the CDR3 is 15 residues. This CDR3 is CASSLGQGVTEKLFF. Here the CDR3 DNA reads TGCGCCAGCAGCTTGGGACAGGGAGTAACTGAAAAACTGTTTTTT.

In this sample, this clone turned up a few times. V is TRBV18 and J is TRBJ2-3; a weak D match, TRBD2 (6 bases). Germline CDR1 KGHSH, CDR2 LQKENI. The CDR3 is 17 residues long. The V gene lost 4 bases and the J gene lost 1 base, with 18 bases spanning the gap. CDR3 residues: CASSHHPPSVRTDTQYF. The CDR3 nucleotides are TGTGCCAGCTCACACCACCCCCCTAGCGTGCGCACAGATACGCAGTATTTT.

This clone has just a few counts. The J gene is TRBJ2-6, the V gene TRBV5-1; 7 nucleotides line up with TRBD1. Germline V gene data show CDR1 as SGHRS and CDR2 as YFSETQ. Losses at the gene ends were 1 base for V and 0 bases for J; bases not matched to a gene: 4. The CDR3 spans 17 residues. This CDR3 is CASSLTGVSSGANVLTF. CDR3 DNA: TGCGCCAGCAGCTTGACAGGGGTTAGCTCTGGGGCCAACGTCCTGACTTTC.

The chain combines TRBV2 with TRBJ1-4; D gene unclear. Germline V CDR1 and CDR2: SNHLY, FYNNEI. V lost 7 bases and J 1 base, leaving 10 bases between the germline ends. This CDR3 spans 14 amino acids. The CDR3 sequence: CASTNPLTNEKLFF. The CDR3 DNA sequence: TGTGCCAGCACTAACCCGCTAACTAATGAAAAACTGTTTTTT.

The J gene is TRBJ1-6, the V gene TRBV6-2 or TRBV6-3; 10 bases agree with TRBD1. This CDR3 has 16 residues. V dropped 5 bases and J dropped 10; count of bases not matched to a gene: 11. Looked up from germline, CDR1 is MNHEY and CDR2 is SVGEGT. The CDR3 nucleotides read TGTGCCAGCAGTCGCTCATGGACAGGGGGGGGATCACCCCTCCACTTT. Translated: CASSRSWTGGGSPLHF.